The next 14 T cell receptor beta chains were all read from a single sample in a study of T cell responses to AZD1222 COVID-19 vaccine. The data were produced by immunoSEQ multiplex PCR, yet TCRdb's version contains in-frame clones alone and is incomplete. The sample has some 130,000 clones; under 95% are singletons. The sample consisted of peripheral blood, taken on day 0 of AZD1222 vaccination. These receptor sequences come from an adult in good health.

The chain is built from TRBV4-3 and TRBJ2-4; D is undetermined. Germline V gene sequence: CDR1 LGHNA, CDR2 YSLEER. V was cut by 0 bases and J by 7 bases, with 7 bases left in between. This CDR3 comprises 13 residues. Written as DNA, the CDR3 is TGCGCCAGCAGCCAAGATTCTAGGAACATTCAGTACTTC. Residues: CASSQDSRNIQYF.

The chain uses TRBV4-2 and TRBJ1-6, with D perhaps TRBD1 (5 bases). CDR1 and CDR2 (germline): LGHNA, YNFKEQ. The V and J ends lost 4 bases and 9 bases respectively, with 19 bases between them. This CDR3 is 16 amino acids long. The CDR3 nucleotides read TGTGCCAGCAGCCTGCGGCCGGGGCGGGGCCCTTCACCCCTCCACTTT. This gives the protein CASSLRPGRGPSPLHF.

V and J are TRBV19 and TRBJ2-1, with 7 bases that match TRBD1. Looked up from germline, CDR1 is LNHDA and CDR2 is SQIVND (reference sequence). V was clipped by 5 bases and J by 3 bases; unmatched bases: 4. The CDR3 covers 14 residues. The CDR3 nucleotides read TGTGCCAGTAGTCCCCGGGACAGCTACAATGAGCAGTTCTTC. Its protein product is CASSPRDSYNEQFF.

The chain carries TRBV27 and TRBJ1-5; unclear D gene. The germline CDR1 and CDR2 sequences are MNHEY and SMNVEV (reference sequence). Between the trimmed V and J ends, which lost 5 bases and 6 bases, there was a span of 11 bases. CDR3 length: 13 amino acids. CDR3 nucleotide sequence: TGTGCCAGCAGTCCCGGAGATCGTCAGCCCCAGCATTTT. As protein: CASSPGDRQPQHF.

This chain links TRBV6-5 with TRBJ1-1; D gene uncertain. The CDR3 spans 11 residues. CDR1 MNHEY and CDR2 SVGAGI come from the germline V gene. V was pared by 7 bases and J by 4 bases, with 7 bases between. CDR3 in DNA: TGTGCCAGCACGGGTTTCACTGAAGCTTTCTTT. It codes for CASTGFTEAFF.

The J gene is TRBJ1-4, the V gene TRBV29-1, with 7 bases lining up with TRBD1. V was pared by 3 bases and J by 2 bases, with 6 bases of the junction left unmatched. The germline V gene has CDR1 SQVTM and CDR2 ANQGSEA. The CDR3 runs 15 residues. Here the CDR3 reads CSVEDPGQTNEKLFF. Written as DNA, the CDR3 is TGCAGCGTTGAGGACCCGGGACAGACTAATGAAAAACTGTTTTTT.

The genes are TRBV7-9 and TRBJ2-5; D unclear. The CDR3 is 11 amino acids. Germline values: CDR1 SEHNR, CDR2 FQNEAQ (reference sequence). With 6 bases removed from V and 7 bases from J, the gap between germline ends came to 9 bases. CDR3 DNA: TGTGCCAGCAGAATAGACGGGACCCAGTACTTC. Protein sequence: CASRIDGTQYF.

The chain carries TRBV10-3 and TRBJ1-2; TRBD1 matches 7 bases. The CDR3 covers 12 residues. Germline CDR1 is ENHRY and CDR2 is SYGVKD. V lost 10 bases to trimming and J lost 11 bases; unmatched junction nucleotides: 13. The CDR3 DNA sequence: TGTGCCACCGCGGGACAGACGTGGGGGTACACCTTC. This codes for CATAGQTWGYTF.

J is TRBJ1-6 and V is TRBV2; D may be TRBD1 (5 bases). CDR3 size: 17 residues. V was shortened by 4 bases and J by 2 bases, with 15 bases between the two germline ends. CDR1 and CDR2 from the germline V gene are SNHLY and FYNNEI. The CDR3 region is CASSGGDRETYNSPLHF. CDR3 in DNA: TGTGCCAGCAGTGGGGGTGACAGAGAGACCTATAATTCACCCCTCCACTTT.

V and J are TRBV5-1 and TRBJ2-7; D gene uncertain. CDR3 length: 15 residues. From germline, CDR1 is SGHRS and CDR2 YFSETQ. Trimming stripped 4 bases from V and 2 bases from J, with 16 bases between. The CDR3 sequence is CASSPAPDGAYEQYF. Here the CDR3 DNA reads TGCGCCAGCAGCCCGGCACCGGACGGTGCCTACGAGCAGTACTTC. Combining the CDR3 with reference TRBV5-1 and TRBJ2-7 gives the whole variable domain KAGVTQTPRYLIKTRGQQVTLSCSPISGHRSVSWYQQTPGQGLQFLFEYFSETQRNKGNFPGRFSGRQFSNSRSEMNVSTLELGDSALYLCASSPAPDGAYEQYFGPGTRLTVT.

Only a few counts were recorded for this clone. The rearrangement links TRBV19 to TRBJ1-6; D call uncertain. The CDR3 runs 12 residues. The ends were cut back, 9 bases at V and 7 bases at J, with 10 bases in the middle. Germline V gene sequence: CDR1 LNHDA, CDR2 SQIVND (reference sequence). CDR3 bases: TGTGCCAGCGGCATGACGAATTCACCCCTCCACTTT. It encodes CASGMTNSPLHF.

The chain is built from TRBV12-5 and TRBJ1-1; D gene ambiguous. Per germline, CDR1 LGHNT and CDR2 FRNRAP. The CDR3 loop spans 12 amino acids. The V end lost 5 bases, the J end lost 1 base, and 5 bases lay between the germline ends. This chain's CDR3 is CASGDPNTEAFF. The CDR3 DNA reads as TGTGCTAGTGGTGACCCGAACACTGAAGCTTTCTTT.

This clone was observed once. The gene calls are TRBV6-1 and TRBJ1-2, with D possibly matching TRBD1 (5 bases). The V gene's germline CDR1 is MNHNS and CDR2 SASEGT. The V end was cut by 2 bases, the J end by 8 bases, with 15 bases between. The CDR3 sequence is 14 residues long. In nucleotides, the CDR3 is TGTGCCAGCAGTGAATCGGGGCAATCAAAAGGCTACACCTTC. Its translation is CASSESGQSKGYTF.

CDR3 sequence (DNA): TGCGCCAGCAGCTTGGATGGGCTAGCGGCGACCTACGAGCAGTACTTC. This gives the protein CASSLDGLAATYEQYF. The rearrangement links TRBV5-1 to TRBJ2-7, with 7 bases aligning to TRBD2. CDR3 length equals 16 residues. V lost 0 bases and J lost 2; bases outside the gene matches: 8. The germline V gene has CDR1 SGHRS and CDR2 YFSETQ.